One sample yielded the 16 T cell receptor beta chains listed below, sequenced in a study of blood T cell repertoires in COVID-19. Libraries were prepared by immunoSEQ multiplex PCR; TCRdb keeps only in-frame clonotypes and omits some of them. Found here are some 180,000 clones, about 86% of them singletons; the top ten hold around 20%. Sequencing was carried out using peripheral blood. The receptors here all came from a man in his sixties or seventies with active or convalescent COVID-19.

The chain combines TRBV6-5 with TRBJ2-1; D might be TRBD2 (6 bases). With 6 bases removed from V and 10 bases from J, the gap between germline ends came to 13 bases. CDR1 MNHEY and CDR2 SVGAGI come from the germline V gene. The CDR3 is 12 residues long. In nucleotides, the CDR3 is TGTGCCAGCAGCAATGAGGCGGGGGAGCAGTTCTTC. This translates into CASSNEAGEQFF.

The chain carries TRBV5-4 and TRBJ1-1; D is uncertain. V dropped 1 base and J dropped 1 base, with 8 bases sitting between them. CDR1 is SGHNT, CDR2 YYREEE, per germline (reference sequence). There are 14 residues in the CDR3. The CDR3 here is CASSLNSQNTEAFF. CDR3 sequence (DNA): TGTGCCAGCAGCTTGAACAGCCAGAACACTGAAGCTTTCTTT.

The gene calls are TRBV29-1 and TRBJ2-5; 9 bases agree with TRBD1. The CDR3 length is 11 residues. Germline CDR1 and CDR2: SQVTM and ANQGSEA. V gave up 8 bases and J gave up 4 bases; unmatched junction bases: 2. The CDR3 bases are TGCAGCTTGGGACAGGGAGAGACCCAGTACTTC. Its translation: CSLGQGETQYF. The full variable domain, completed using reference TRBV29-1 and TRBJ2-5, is SAVISQKPSRDICQRGTSLTIQCQVDSQVTMMFWYRQQPGQSLTLIATANQGSEATYESGFVIDKFPISRPNLTFSTLTVSNMSPEDSSIYLCSLGQGETQYFGPGTRLLVL.

CDR3 region: CASRPGGTGSIMNTEAFF. Here the CDR3 DNA reads TGTGCCAGCAGACCTGGCGGGACAGGGAGTATCATGAACACTGAAGCTTTCTTT. The gene calls are TRBV6-2 or TRBV6-3 and TRBJ1-1, with 9 bases that match TRBD1. Germline loops: CDR1 MNHEY, CDR2 SVGEGT. The CDR3 loop spans 18 amino acids. The V segment lost 6 bases and the J segment 0 bases; nucleotides outside the gene matches: 14.

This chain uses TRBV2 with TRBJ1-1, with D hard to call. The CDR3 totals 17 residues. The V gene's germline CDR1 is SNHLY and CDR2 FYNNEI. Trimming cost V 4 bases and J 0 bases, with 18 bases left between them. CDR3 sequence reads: CASSGGGVLRMNTEAFF. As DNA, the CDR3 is TGTGCCAGCAGTGGTGGCGGGGTCTTACGCATGAACACTGAAGCTTTCTTT.

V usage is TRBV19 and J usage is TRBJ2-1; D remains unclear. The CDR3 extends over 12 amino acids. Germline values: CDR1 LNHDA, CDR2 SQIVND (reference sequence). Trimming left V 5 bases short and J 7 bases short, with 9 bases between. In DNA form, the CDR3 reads TGTGCCAGTAGTCCCCGGGTGAATGAGCAGTTCTTC. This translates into CASSPRVNEQFF.

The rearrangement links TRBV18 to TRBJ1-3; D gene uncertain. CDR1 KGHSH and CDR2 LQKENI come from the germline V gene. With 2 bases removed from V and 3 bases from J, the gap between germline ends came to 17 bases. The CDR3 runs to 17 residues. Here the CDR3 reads CASSPTGRRTIGNTIYF. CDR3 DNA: TGTGCCAGCTCACCAACGGGCCGGAGGACGATTGGAAACACCATATATTTT.

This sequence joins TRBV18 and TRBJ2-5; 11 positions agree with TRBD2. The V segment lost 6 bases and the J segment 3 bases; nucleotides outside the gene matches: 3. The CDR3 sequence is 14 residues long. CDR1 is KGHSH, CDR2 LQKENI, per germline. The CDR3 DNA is TGTGCCAGCTCGGCTAGCGGGGGGAAAGAGACCCAGTACTTC. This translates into CASSASGGKETQYF.

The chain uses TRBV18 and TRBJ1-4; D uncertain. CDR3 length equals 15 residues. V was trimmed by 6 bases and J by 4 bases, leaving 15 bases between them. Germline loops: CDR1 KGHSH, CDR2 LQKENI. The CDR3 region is CASSGFAGNNEKLFF. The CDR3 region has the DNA TGTGCCAGCTCCGGATTCGCGGGTAATAATGAAAAACTGTTTTTT.

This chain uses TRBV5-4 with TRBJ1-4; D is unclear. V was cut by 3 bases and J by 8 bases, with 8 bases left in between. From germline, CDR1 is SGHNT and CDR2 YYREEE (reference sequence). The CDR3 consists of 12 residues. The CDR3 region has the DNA TGTGCCAGCAGCTGGGGAGGGGAAAAACTGTTTTTT. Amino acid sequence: CASSWGGEKLFF.

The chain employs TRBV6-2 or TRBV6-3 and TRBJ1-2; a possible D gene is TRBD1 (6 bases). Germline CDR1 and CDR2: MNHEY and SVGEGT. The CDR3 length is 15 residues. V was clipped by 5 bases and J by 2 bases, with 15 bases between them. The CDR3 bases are TGTGCCAGCAGTAAAACACAGGGAGCGAACTATGGCTACACCTTC. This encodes CASSKTQGANYGYTF.

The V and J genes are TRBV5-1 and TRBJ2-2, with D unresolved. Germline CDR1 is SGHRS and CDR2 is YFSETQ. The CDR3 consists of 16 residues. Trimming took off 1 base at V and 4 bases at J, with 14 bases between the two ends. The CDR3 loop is CASSLTAEALTGELFF. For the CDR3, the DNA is TGCGCCAGCAGCTTGACGGCGGAAGCACTCACCGGGGAGCTGTTTTTT.

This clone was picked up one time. CDR3 loop: CASSPVRTVKPYEQYF. CDR3 bases: TGTGCCAGCAGTCCAGTTCGGACAGTCAAACCCTACGAGCAGTACTTC. The V gene is TRBV2, the J gene TRBJ2-7; the D gene is possibly TRBD1 (6 bases). Germline-derived CDR1 and CDR2 are SNHLY and FYNNEI. Deletions cut 5 bases from V and 2 bases from J, with 19 bases between. There are 16 residues in the CDR3.

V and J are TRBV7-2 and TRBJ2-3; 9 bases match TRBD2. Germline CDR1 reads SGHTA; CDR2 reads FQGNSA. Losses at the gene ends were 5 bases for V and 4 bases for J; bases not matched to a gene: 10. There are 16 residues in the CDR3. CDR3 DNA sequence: TGTGCCAGCAGCGCCAACGGCGGGGGGGCTCCAGATACGCAGTATTTT. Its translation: CASSANGGGAPDTQYF.

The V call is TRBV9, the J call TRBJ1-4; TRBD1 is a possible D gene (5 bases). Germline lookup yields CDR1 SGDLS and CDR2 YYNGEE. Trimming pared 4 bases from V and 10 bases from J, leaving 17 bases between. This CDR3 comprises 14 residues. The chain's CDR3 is CASSPAGDLIKLFF. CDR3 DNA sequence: TGTGCCAGCAGCCCCGCCGGGGACTTGATAAAACTGTTTTTT.

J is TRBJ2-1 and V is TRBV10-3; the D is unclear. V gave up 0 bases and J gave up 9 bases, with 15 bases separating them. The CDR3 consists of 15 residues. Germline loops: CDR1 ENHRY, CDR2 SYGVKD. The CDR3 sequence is CAISESNLGVVEQFF. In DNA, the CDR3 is TGTGCCATCAGTGAGTCGAATCTAGGAGTGGTTGAGCAGTTCTTC.